This T cell receptor beta chain was found in a study of blood T cell repertoires in COVID-19. The CDR3 covers 14 residues. CDR1 and CDR2 from the germline V gene are SQVTM and ANQGSEA. Trimming stripped 7 bases from V and 2 bases from J, with 16 bases between. This clone has just one count. In the original analysis: Amplification from reference gene primers served as the basis for estimated nucleated cell counts. The repertoire was sequenced with immunoSEQ multiplex PCR; TCRdb's copy has only in-frame clones and lacks some. The DNA was the basis for D and trimming; V, J and clone size are from that table. The sample yields about 150,000 clones, around four fifths seen once.

This clonotype originated in a woman aged 40 to 55 who had recovered from COVID-19. J is TRBJ2-3 and V is TRBV29-1; D uncertain. Sequencing was performed on PBMCs or T cells enriched from blood (not recorded which). The CDR3: CSAALGAYTDTQYF. The CDR3 DNA follows: TGCAGCGCTGCGTTAGGAGCGTACACAGATACGCAGTATTTT.